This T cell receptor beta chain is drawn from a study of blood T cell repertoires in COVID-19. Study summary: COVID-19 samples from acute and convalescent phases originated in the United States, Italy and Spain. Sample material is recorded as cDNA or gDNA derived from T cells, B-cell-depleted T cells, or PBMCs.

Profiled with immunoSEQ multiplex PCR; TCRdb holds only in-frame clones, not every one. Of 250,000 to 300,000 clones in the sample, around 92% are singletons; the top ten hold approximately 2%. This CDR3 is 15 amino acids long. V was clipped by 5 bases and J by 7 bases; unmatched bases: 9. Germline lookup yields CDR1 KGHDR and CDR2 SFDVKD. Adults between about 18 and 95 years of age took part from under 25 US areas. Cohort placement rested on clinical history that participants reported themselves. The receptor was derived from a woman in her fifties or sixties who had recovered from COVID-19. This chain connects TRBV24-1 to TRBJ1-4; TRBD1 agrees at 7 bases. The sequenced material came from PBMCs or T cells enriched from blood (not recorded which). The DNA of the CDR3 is TGTGCCACCAGTGCCTGGACAGGCGAGATTGAAAAACTGTTTTTT. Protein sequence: CATSAWTGEIEKLFF.